The rows below give T cell receptor beta chains drawn from one sample of a study of T cells expressing NK-cell markers. From its re-call of the 5' RACE reads, TCRdb lists each CDR3 protein once, without DNA. The ten top clones account for roughly 1.4%, within a sample of fewer than 550,000 distinct CDR3 sequences. Material: blood T cells: a sorted CD56 or NKG2C T cell subset, CD4+ or CD8+ T cells, or bulk PBMC T cells (not recorded which). Receptor source: a woman aged 45-59 years in good health. Each CDR3 is given with its conserved first and last residue.

v_call	j_call	cdr3_aa
TRBV4-1	TRBJ1-2	CASSQGQGGDYGYTF
TRBV12-3/TRBV12-4	TRBJ2-1	CASRRDAGENNEQFF
TRBV9	TRBJ2-3	CASSVEAGLAGADTQYF
TRBV11-2	TRBJ2-1	CASSLQGGGDEQFF
TRBV20-1	TRBJ2-1	CSAPGSGGSYNEQFF
TRBV20-1	TRBJ2-3	CSASSQGAGDTQYF
TRBV3-1	TRBJ2-3	CASSQRTSGRDTQYF
TRBV3-1	TRBJ2-5	CASSALTSGDRETQYF
TRBV3-1	TRBJ2-1	CASARIMADNEQFF
TRBV28	TRBJ1-2	CASSHKGQGGYTF
TRBV2	TRBJ1-2	CASSDKGFNYGYTF
TRBV5-1	TRBJ1-6	CASSLDSAGVSPLHF
TRBV5-1	TRBJ1-6	CASSQETGENSPLHF
TRBV6-5	TRBJ1-2	CASSQVGVTNYGYTF
TRBV29-1	TRBJ1-1	CSVEQGARTEAFF
TRBV7-2	TRBJ1-3	CASSLASRASGNTIYF
TRBV12-3/TRBV12-4	TRBJ1-2	CASMGPTDRDHTF
TRBV7-9	TRBJ2-1	CASIPDVSYNEQFF
TRBV7-2	TRBJ2-3	CASSAGGREADTQYF
TRBV12-3/TRBV12-4	TRBJ2-1	CASIPGPPPRRHEQFF
TRBV9	TRBJ2-7	CASSVDGTYSYEQYF
TRBV7-8	TRBJ1-1	CASSLGQGTGDTEAFF
TRBV20-1	TRBJ2-4	CSARGSLAKNIQYF
TRBV10-3	TRBJ2-6	CAISDVQSGPGANVLTF